This T cell receptor beta chain was recorded in a study of CD8 T cells in ankylosing spondylitis. Trimming took off 3 bases at V and 4 bases at J, with 12 bases between the two ends. This CDR3 has 14 amino acids. From germline, CDR1 is MDHEN and CDR2 SYDVKM. Study-level results: Roughly eight highly homologous variants made up a TCR beta motif that seemed to typify ankylosing spondylitis blood. Existing reports had already noted some motif variants in reactive arthritis synovial fluid and blood. Those disease-linked clones were CD8+; they were also relatively rare in peripheral blood.

On this clonotype: Its antigen is unidentified.

TCR beta libraries were made by quantitative 5'-RACE with molecular barcodes. TCRdb independently ran MiXCR on the 5' RACE reads; one entry per CDR3 protein. The repertoire holds about 110,000 distinct CDR3 sequences, with under 30% as singletons. The source is a male donor with ankylosing spondylitis. This chain joins TRBV28 and TRBJ1-2, with D maybe TRBD1 (5 bases). Sequenced material: synovial fluid, either unsorted or a sorted T cell fraction (not recorded which). The CDR3 loop is CASSFLAGGYGYTF. As DNA, the CDR3 is TGTGCCAGCAGTTTTCTGGCGGGGGGCTATGGCTACACCTTC.